This T cell receptor (beta chain) was sequenced during a study of esophageal squamous cell carcinoma under preoperative chemotherapy. CDR1 is SGHTA and CDR2 is FQGTGA in the germline V gene. The CDR3 contains 15 residues when both ends are counted. Details on this clonotype: Its target is unknown. The CDR3 does not close with the conserved phenylalanine or tryptophan, likely indicating a read error. It is unclear where the CDR3 begins or ends on the DNA, so no DNA is shown, and the CDR3 is as TCRdb lists it.

Findings and caveats of the study: After chemotherapy, TCR diversity rose significantly in peripheral T cells but not in tumor-infiltrating lymphocytes.

This sample's time point: before preoperative PTX-NDP chemotherapy. Before surgery, patients were given preoperative paclitaxel-nedaplatin chemotherapy. TCRdb itself ran the PCR reads through MiXCR, one entry per CDR3 protein. The sample has roughly 30,000 distinct CDR3 sequences, 49% seen once; the top ten hold roughly 12%. The receptor's source is a human donor with esophageal squamous cell carcinoma. The donor label of this sample is uncertain. The gene calls are TRBV7-3 and TRBJ2-5; the DNA was not used to check the table's D call, TRBD1. This sample was taken from a patient given preoperative chemotherapy. The CDR3 sequence is CASSPTGPGGKTQYS.